The 13 T cell receptor beta chains given below trace back to one sample, sequenced in a study of blood T cell repertoires in COVID-19. The protocol was immunoSEQ multiplex PCR, while the TCRdb copy is restricted to in-frame clones and leaves out a portion. The sample carries roughly 240,000 clones, about 84% recorded once. Sequencing was done on a sample of PBMCs or T cells enriched from blood (not recorded which). The receptors derive from a woman between 50 and 59 years old who had recovered from COVID-19.

This rearrangement joins TRBV20-1 to TRBJ2-7; 8 positions match TRBD1. Germline CDR1 and CDR2: DFQATT and SNEGSKA (reference sequence). This CDR3 spans 11 amino acids. V dropped 8 bases and J dropped 5; count of bases not matched to a gene: 5. CDR3 in amino acids: CSPGQGDEQYF. The CDR3 region has the DNA TGCAGTCCTGGACAGGGTGACGAGCAGTACTTC.

This clone was recorded once. The V call is TRBV7-3, the J call TRBJ2-1; 8 bases agree with TRBD2. Germline V CDR1 and CDR2: SGHTA, FQGTGA. This CDR3 comprises 16 residues. V shed 4 bases and J 4 bases; nucleotides not matched to a gene: 9. The CDR3 region has the DNA TGTGCCAGCAGCTCGCAAGCGGGAGTGGTTTACAATGAGCAGTTCTTC. Amino acids: CASSSQAGVVYNEQFF.

The gene calls are TRBV7-2 and TRBJ1-5; 8 nucleotides match TRBD1. CDR1 and CDR2 from the germline V gene are SGHTA and FQGNSA. This CDR3 has 15 amino acids. The V and J ends lost 4 bases and 7 bases, in that order; junction bases with no gene match: 9. The CDR3 loop reads CASSSRGHEWQPQHF. CDR3 nucleotides: TGTGCCAGCAGCTCCAGGGGGCACGAATGGCAGCCCCAGCATTTT.

The rearrangement joins TRBV30 to TRBJ2-7, with 9 bases matching TRBD1. The CDR3 is made up of 12 amino acids. The germline V gene encodes CDR1 GTSNPN and CDR2 SVGIG (reference sequence). With 2 bases clipped from V and 9 bases from J, the junction kept 5 bases outside the gene matches. Here the CDR3 reads CAWSRGQGPQYF. The DNA for the CDR3 is TGTGCCTGGAGTAGGGGACAGGGACCGCAGTACTTC.

This chain uses TRBV10-2 with TRBJ1-1; TRBD1 agrees at 7 bases. The CDR3 sequence is 15 residues long. Germline loops: CDR1 WSHSY, CDR2 SAAADI. J gave up 4 bases and V 6 bases, and 11 bases lay outside the gene matches. The chain's CDR3 is CASSLPGQVPTEAFF. For the CDR3, the DNA is TGCGCCAGCAGCCTTCCCGGACAGGTTCCCACTGAAGCTTTCTTT.

V and J are TRBV7-2 and TRBJ1-1; D is unclear. The CDR3 has 13 amino acids. Germline assignment: CDR1 SGHTA and CDR2 FQGNSA. The V end was cut by 5 bases, the J end by 7 bases, with 14 bases between. CDR3 region: CASSAPGKREAFF. The CDR3 DNA reads TGTGCCAGCAGCGCACCCGGGAAACGTGAAGCTTTCTTT. The complete variable domain, with remaining parts taken from reference TRBV7-2 and TRBJ1-1, reads GAGVSQSPSNKVTEKGKDVELRCDPISGHTALYWYRQSLGQGLEFLIYFQGNSAPDKSGLPSDRFSAERTGGSVSTLTIQRTQQEDSAVYLCASSAPGKREAFFGQGTRLTVV.

The rearrangement joins TRBV5-4 to TRBJ1-2; 7 nucleotides align to TRBD1. Unmatched junction bases numbered 8, after V lost 4 bases and J lost 2 bases. The CDR3 runs 15 residues. Germline V gene sequence: CDR1 SGHNT, CDR2 YYREEE (reference sequence). The DNA of the CDR3 is TGTGCCAGCAGCCGGGACCCGGGACAGAACTATGGCTACACCTTC. Protein: CASSRDPGQNYGYTF. Filled out from reference TRBV5-4 and TRBJ1-2, the complete variable domain reads ETGVTQSPTHLIKTRGQQVTLRCSSQSGHNTVSWYQQALGQGPQFIFQYYREEENGRGNFPPRFSGLQFPNYSSELNVNALELDDSALYLCASSRDPGQNYGYTFGSGTRLTVV.

V gene TRBV24-1 combines with J gene TRBJ2-3; TRBD1 agrees at 11 bases. The germline V gene has CDR1 KGHDR and CDR2 SFDVKD. This CDR3 has 15 residues. Losses at the gene ends were 4 bases for V and 5 bases for J; bases not matched to a gene: 4. CDR3 coding DNA: TGTGCCACCAGTGACAGGGACAGGGGGGAAGATACGCAGTATTTT. Protein sequence: CATSDRDRGEDTQYF.

The chain uses TRBV7-2 and TRBJ2-3; 8 bases align to TRBD1. This CDR3 has 14 residues. The J segment lost 6 bases and the V segment lost 5 bases, leaving 7 bases of the junction unmatched. Germline loops: CDR1 SGHTA, CDR2 FQGNSA. The CDR3 here is CASSPGQGRDTQYF. The CDR3 bases are TGTGCCAGCAGCCCAGGACAGGGTAGGGATACGCAGTATTTT.

This clone was observed a handful of times. The chain employs TRBV4-1 and TRBJ2-7; D is perhaps TRBD1 (5 bases). Per germline, CDR1 MGHRA and CDR2 YSYEKL. The CDR3 spans 15 residues. Trimming pared 5 bases from V and 2 bases from J, leaving 16 bases between. CDR3 in DNA: TGCGCCAGCAGCATAAGCGACCTGGGGCCCTACGAGCAGTACTTC. Its protein is CASSISDLGPYEQYF.

The rearrangement uses TRBV6-2 or TRBV6-3 and TRBJ2-7; tentative D call: TRBD2 (6 bases). There are 15 residues in the CDR3. With 5 bases removed from V and 4 bases from J, the gap between germline ends came to 18 bases. CDR1 MNHEY and CDR2 SVGEGT come from the germline V gene. CDR3 in amino acids: CASSTPGGRQYEQYF. Here the CDR3 DNA reads TGTGCCAGCAGTACACCCGGGGGTAGGCAATACGAGCAGTACTTC.

The V call is TRBV4-3, the J call TRBJ1-1; D gene ambiguous. The CDR3 extends over 15 amino acids. Germline V gene lookup returns CDR1 LGHNA and CDR2 YSLEER. Trimming shortened V by 0 bases and J by 0 bases, and 8 bases separated the two germline ends. The CDR3 DNA follows: TGCGCCAGCAGCCAAGAAGCGGTGATGAACACTGAAGCTTTCTTT. It translates to CASSQEAVMNTEAFF.

The chain employs TRBV10-3 and TRBJ1-5; tentative D call: TRBD1 (5 bases). Germline CDR1 ENHRY, CDR2 SYGVKD. V gave up 10 bases and J gave up 1 base, with 14 bases separating them. The CDR3 has 14 amino acids. CDR3 in DNA: TGTGCCACCTGGCCGGCAGGGAGCAATCAGCCCCAGCATTTT. Encoded protein: CATWPAGSNQPQHF.